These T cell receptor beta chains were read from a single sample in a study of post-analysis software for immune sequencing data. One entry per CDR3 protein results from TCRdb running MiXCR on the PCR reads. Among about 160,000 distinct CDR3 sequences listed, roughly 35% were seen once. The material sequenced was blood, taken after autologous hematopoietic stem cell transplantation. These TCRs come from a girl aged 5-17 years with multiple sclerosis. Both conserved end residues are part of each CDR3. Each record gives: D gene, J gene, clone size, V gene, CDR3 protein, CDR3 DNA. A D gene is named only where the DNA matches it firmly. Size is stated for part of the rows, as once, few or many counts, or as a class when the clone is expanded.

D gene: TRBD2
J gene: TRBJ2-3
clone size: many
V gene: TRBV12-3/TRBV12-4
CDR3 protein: CASSSGLAGLDTQYF
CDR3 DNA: TGTGCCAGCAGTTCCGGACTAGCGGGACTAGATACGCAGTATTTT

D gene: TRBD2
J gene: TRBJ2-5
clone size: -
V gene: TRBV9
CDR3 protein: CASSVGRGGREKTQYF
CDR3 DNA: TGTGCCAGCAGCGTAGGGCGGGGGGGCCGTGAAAAGACCCAGTACTTC

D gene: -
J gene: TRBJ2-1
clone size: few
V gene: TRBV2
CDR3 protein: CAKERGNEQFF
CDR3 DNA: TGTGCCAAAGAGAGGGGCAATGAGCAGTTCTTC

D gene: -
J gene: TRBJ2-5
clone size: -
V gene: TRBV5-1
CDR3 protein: CASSWALPETQYF
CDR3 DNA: TGCGCCAGCAGCTGGGCCCTCCCGGAGACCCAGTACTTC

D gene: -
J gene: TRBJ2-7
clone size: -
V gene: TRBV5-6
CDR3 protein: CASSFIAAPYEQYF
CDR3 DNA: TGTGCCAGCAGCTTTATAGCGGCTCCCTACGAGCAGTACTTC

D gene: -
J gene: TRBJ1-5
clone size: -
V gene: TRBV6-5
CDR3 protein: CASSYAFGGNQPQHF
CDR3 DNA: TGTGCCAGCAGTTACGCTTTCGGCGGCAATCAGCCCCAGCATTTT

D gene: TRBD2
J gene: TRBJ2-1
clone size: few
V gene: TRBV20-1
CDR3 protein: CSALNWLAGVSYNEQFF
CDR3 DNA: TGCAGTGCCCTAAACTGGCTAGCGGGAGTGTCCTACAATGAGCAGTTCTTC

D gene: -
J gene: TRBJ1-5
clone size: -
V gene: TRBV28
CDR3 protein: CASSSPIQGNQPQHF
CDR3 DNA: TGTGCCAGCAGTTCCCCCATTCAGGGGAATCAGCCCCAGCATTTT

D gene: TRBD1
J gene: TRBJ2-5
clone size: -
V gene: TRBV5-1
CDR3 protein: CASSRTTGGLKETQYF
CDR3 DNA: TGCGCCAGCAGCCGAACTACAGGGGGGCTCAAAGAGACCCAGTACTTC

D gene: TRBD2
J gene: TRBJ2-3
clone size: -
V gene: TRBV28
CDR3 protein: CASVPLAGVTTDTQYF
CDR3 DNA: TGTGCCAGCGTTCCTTTAGCGGGAGTTACAACAGATACGCAGTATTTT

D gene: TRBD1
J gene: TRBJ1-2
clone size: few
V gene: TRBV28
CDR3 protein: CASSLFGTGDYGYTF
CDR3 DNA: TGTGCCAGCAGTTTATTCGGGACAGGGGATTATGGCTACACCTTC

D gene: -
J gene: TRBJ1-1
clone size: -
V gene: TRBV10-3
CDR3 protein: CAIRRGLNTEAFF
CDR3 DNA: TGTGCCATCAGGCGGGGCCTGAACACTGAAGCTTTCTTT

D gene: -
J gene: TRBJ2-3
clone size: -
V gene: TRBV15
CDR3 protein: CATQAASTDTQYF
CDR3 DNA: TGTGCCACCCAGGCGGCTAGCACAGATACGCAGTATTTT

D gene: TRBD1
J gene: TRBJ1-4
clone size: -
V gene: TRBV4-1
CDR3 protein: CASSLDRGHSEKLFF
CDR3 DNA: TGCGCCAGCAGCCTGGACAGGGGGCACAGTGAAAAACTGTTTTTT

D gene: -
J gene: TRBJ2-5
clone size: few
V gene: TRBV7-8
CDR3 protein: CASKGSWGETQYF
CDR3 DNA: TGTGCCAGCAAGGGGAGTTGGGGAGAGACCCAGTACTTC

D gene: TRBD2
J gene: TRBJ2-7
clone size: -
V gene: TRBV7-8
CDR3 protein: CASSLLAGGSEQYF
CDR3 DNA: TGTGCCAGCAGCTTACTAGCGGGAGGAAGTGAGCAGTACTTC

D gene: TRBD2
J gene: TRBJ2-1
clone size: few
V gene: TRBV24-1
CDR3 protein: CATSTSGFYNEQFF
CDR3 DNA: TGTGCCACCAGTACTAGCGGATTTTACAATGAGCAGTTCTTC

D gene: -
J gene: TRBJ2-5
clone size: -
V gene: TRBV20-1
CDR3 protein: CSAWAQKETQYF
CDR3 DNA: TGCAGTGCTTGGGCTCAGAAAGAGACCCAGTACTTC

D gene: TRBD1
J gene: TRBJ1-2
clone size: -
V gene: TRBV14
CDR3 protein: CASSLKLPIGQANYGYTF
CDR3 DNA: TGTGCCAGCAGCCTAAAGTTACCAATCGGACAGGCTAACTATGGCTACACCTTC

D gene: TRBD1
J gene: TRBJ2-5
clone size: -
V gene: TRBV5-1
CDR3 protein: CASRGDRGRQETQYF
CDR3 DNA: TGCGCCAGCAGAGGGGACAGGGGGCGTCAAGAGACCCAGTACTTC